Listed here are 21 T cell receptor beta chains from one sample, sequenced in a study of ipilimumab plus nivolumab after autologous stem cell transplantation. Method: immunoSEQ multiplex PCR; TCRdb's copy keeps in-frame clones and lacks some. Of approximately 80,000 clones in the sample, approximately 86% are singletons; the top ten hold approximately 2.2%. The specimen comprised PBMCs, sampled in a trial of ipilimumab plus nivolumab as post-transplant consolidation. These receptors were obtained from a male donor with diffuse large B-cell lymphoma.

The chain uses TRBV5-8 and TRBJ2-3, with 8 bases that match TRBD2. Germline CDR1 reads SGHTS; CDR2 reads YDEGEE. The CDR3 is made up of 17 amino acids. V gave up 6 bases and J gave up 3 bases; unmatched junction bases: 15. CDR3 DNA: TGTGCCAGCACCGTTGGGTTGTTGGGACTAGGGACAGATACGCAGTATTTT. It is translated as CASTVGLLGLGTDTQYF. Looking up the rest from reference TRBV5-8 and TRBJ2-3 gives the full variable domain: EAGVTQSPTHLIKTRGQQATLRCSPISGHTSVYWYQQALGLGLQFLLWYDEGEERNRGNFPPRFSGRQFPNYSSELNVNALELEDSALYLCASTVGLLGLGTDTQYFGPGTRLTVL.

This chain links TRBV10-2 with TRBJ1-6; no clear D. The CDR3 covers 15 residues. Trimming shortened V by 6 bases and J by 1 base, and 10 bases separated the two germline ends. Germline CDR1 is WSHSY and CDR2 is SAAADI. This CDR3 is CASREGHSYNSPLHF. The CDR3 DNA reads TGCGCCAGCAGAGAAGGCCATTCCTATAATTCACCCCTCCACTTT.

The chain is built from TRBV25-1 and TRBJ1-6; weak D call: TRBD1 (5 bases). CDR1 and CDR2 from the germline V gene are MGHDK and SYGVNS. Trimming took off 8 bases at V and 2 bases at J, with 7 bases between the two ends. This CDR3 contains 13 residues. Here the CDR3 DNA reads TGTGCCAGCCAAGGGGCCTATAATTCACCCCTCCACTTT. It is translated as CASQGAYNSPLHF.

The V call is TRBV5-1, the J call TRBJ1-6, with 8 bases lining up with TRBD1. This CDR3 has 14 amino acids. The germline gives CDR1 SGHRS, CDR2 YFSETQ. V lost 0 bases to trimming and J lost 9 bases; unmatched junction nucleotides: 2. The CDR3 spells CASSLGQGSSPLHF. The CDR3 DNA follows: TGCGCCAGCAGCTTGGGACAGGGGTCTTCACCCCTCCACTTT.

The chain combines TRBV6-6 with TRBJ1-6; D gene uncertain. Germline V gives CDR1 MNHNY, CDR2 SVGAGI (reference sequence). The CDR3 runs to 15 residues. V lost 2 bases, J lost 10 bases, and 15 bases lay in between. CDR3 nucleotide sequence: TGTGCCAGCAGTTACGGTCTTAGGGTAGGCTCACCCCTCCACTTT. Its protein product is CASSYGLRVGSPLHF.

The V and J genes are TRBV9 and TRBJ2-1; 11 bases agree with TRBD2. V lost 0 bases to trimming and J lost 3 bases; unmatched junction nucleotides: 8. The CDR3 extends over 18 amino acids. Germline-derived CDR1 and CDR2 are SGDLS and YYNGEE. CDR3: CASSVATPTSGVYNEQFF. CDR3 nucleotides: TGTGCCAGCAGCGTAGCTACACCGACTAGCGGGGTCTACAATGAGCAGTTCTTC.

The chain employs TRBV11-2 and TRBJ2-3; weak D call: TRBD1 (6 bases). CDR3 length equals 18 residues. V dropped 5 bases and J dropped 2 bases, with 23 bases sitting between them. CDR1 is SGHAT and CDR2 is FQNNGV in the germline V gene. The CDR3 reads CASSLNPPGQTATDTQYF. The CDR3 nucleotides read TGTGCCAGCAGCCTCAACCCCCCGGGACAAACTGCCACAGATACGCAGTATTTT. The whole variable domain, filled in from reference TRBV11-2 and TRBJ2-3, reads EAGVAQSPRYKIIEKRQSVAFWCNPISGHATLYWYQQILGQGPKLLIQFQNNGVVDDSQLPKDRFSAERLKGVDSTLKIQPAKLEDSAVYLCASSLNPPGQTATDTQYFGPGTRLTVL.

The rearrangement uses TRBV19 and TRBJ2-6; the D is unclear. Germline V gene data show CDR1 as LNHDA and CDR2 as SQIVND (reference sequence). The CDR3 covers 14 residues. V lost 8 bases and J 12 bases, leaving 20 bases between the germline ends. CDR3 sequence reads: CASGTTDRVGVLTF. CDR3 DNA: TGTGCCAGTGGTACAACCGATCGGGTTGGCGTCCTGACTTTC.

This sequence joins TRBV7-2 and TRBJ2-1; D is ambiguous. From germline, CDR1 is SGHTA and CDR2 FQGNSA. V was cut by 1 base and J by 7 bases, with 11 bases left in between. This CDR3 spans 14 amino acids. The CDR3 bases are TGTGCCAGCAGCTTAGACCAAGGGCGGAATGAGCAGTTCTTC. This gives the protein CASSLDQGRNEQFF.

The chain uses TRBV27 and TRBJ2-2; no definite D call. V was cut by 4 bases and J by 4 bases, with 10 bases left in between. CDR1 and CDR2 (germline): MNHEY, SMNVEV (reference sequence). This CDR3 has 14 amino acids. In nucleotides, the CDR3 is TGTGCCAGCAGTTCTGGGGATGGCACCGGGGAGCTGTTTTTT. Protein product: CASSSGDGTGELFF.

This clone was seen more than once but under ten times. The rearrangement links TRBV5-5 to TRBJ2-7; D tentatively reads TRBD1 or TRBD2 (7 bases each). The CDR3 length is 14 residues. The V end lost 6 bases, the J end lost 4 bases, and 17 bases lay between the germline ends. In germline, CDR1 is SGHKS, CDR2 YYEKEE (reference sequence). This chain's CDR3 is CASTLQGGPYEQYF. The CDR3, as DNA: TGTGCCAGCACCCTCCAGGGGGGGCCGTACGAGCAGTACTTC.

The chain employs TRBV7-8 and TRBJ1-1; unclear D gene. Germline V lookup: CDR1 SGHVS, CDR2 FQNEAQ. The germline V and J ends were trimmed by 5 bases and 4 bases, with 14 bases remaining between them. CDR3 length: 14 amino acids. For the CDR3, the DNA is TGTGCCAGCAGCCAGACCCAAAACCCCACTGAAGCTTTCTTT. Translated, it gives CASSQTQNPTEAFF.

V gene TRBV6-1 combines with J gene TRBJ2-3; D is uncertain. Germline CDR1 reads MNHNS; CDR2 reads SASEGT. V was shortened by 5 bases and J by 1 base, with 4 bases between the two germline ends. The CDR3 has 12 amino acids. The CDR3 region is CASSPGTDTQYF. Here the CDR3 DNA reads TGTGCCAGCAGTCCGGGCACAGATACGCAGTATTTT.

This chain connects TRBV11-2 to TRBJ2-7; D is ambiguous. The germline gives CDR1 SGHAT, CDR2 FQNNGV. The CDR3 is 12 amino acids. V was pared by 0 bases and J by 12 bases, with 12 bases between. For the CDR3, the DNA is TGTGCCAGCAGCTTAGATGTAGGGTCGGTGTACTTC. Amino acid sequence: CASSLDVGSVYF.

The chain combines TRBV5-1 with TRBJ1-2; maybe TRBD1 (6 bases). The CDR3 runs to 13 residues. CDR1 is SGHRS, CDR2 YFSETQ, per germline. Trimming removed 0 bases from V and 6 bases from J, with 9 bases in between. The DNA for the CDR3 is TGCGCCAGCAGCTTGGGCCACAGGGATGGCTACACCTTC. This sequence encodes CASSLGHRDGYTF.

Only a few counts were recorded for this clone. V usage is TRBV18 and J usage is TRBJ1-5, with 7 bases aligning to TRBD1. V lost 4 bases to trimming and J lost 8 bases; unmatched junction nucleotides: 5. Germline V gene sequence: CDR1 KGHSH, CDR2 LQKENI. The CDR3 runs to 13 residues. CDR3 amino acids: CASSQTGLEPQHF. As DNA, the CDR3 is TGTGCCAGCTCACAGACAGGGTTGGAGCCCCAGCATTTT.

Here the CDR3 reads CASSLFMNTEAFF. The CDR3 DNA sequence: TGTGCCAGCAGCCTCTTTATGAACACTGAAGCTTTCTTT. This chain links TRBV7-8 with TRBJ1-1; no clear D gene. Germline values: CDR1 SGHVS, CDR2 FQNEAQ. Trimming cost V 5 bases and J 0 bases, with 7 bases left between them. The CDR3 contains 13 residues. Supplemented by reference TRBV7-8 and TRBJ1-1, the full variable domain reads GAGVSQSPRYKVAKRGQDVALRCDPISGHVSLFWYQQALGQGPEFLTYFQNEAQLDKSGLPSDRFFAERPEGSVSTLKIQRTQQEDSAVYLCASSLFMNTEAFFGQGTRLTVV.

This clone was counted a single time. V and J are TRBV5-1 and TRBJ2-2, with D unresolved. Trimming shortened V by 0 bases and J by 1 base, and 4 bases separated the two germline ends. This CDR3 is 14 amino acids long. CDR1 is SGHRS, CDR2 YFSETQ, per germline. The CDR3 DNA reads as TGCGCCAGCAGCTTGGTTCAGAACACCGGGGAGCTGTTTTTT. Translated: CASSLVQNTGELFF.

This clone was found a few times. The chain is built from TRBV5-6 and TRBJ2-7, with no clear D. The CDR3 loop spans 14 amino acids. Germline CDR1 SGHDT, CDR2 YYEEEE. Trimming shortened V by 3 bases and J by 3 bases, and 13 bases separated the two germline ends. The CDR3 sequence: CASSSFVGHYEQYF. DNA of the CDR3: TGTGCCAGCAGCTCGTTTGTAGGCCACTACGAGCAGTACTTC.

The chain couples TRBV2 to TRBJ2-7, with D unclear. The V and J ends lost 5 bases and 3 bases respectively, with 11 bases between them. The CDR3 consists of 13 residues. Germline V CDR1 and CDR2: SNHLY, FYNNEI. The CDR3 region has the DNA TGTGCCAGCAGTACGAGACCGTTCTACGAGCAGTACTTC. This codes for CASSTRPFYEQYF. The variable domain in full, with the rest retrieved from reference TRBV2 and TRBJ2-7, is EPEVTQTPSHQVTQMGQEVILRCVPISNHLYFYWYRQILGQKVEFLVSFYNNEISEKSEIFDDQFSVERPDGSNFTLKIRSTKLEDSAMYFCASSTRPFYEQYFGPGTRLTVT.

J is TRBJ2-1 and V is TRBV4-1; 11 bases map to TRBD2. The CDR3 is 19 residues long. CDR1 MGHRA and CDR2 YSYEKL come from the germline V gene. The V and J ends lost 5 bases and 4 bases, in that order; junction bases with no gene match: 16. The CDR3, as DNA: TGCGCCAGCAGCTGCAAGATTCGACTAGCGGGGCAGGGGTACAATGAGCAGTTCTTC. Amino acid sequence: CASSCKIRLAGQGYNEQFF.